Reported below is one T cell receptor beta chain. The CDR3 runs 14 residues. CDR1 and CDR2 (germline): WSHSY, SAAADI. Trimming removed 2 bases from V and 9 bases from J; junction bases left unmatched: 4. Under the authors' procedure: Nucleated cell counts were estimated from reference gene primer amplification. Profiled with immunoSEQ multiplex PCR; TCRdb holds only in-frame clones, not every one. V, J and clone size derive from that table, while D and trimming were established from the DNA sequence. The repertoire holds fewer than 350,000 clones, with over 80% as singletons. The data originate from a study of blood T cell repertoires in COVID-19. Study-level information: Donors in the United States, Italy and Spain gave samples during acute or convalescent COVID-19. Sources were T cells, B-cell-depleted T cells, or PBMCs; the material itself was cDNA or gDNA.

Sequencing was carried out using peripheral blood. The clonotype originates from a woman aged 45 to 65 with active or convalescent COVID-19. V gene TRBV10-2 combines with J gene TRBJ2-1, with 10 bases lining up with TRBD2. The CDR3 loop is CASSEPAGGAEQFF. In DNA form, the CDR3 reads TGCGCCAGCAGTGAGCCAGCGGGAGGGGCTGAGCAGTTCTTC.